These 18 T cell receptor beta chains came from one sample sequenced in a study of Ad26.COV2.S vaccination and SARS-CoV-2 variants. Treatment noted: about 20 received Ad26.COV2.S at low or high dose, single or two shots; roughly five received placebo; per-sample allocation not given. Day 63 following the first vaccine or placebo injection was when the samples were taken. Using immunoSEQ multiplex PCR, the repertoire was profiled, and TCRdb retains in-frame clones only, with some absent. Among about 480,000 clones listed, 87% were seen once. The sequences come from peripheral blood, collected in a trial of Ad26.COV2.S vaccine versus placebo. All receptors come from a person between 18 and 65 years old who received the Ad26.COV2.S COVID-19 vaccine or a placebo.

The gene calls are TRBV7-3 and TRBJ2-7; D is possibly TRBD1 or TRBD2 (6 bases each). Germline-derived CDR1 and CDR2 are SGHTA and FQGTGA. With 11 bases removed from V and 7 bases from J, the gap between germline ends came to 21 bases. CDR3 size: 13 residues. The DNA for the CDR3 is TGTGCCGAGCAGGTACTGGGGGGCTTAGAGCAGTACTTC. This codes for CAEQVLGGLEQYF.

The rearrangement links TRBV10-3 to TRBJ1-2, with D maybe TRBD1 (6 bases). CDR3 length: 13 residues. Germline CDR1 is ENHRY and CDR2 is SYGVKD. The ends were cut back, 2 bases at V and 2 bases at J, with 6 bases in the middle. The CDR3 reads CAISEDRNYGYTF. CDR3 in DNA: TGTGCCATCAGTGAGGACAGGAACTATGGCTACACCTTC.

The CDR3 DNA is TGTGCCATGGGGACAGGGGTGACGGAGACCCAGTACTTC. This encodes CAMGTGVTETQYF. V is TRBV6-5 and J is TRBJ2-5; 10 nucleotides match TRBD1. V was clipped by 10 bases and J by 5 bases; unmatched bases: 7. Per germline, CDR1 MNHEY and CDR2 SVGAGI. This CDR3 region has 13 residues.

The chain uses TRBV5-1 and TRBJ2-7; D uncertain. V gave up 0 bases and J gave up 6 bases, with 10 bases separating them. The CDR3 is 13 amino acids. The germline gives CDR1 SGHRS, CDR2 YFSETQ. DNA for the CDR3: TGCGCCAGCAGCTTGGATCCCGGGCGCGAGCAGTACTTC. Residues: CASSLDPGREQYF.

The CDR3 loop is CASSYSNPSLQFF. The CDR3 DNA is TGTGCCAGCAGTTACTCGAACCCATCCCTGCAGTTCTTC. V usage is TRBV6-2 or TRBV6-3 and J usage is TRBJ2-1, with D uncertain. V was shortened by 0 bases and J by 12 bases, with 12 bases between the two germline ends. The CDR3 length is 13 residues. The germline CDR1 and CDR2 sequences are MNHEY and SVGEGT.

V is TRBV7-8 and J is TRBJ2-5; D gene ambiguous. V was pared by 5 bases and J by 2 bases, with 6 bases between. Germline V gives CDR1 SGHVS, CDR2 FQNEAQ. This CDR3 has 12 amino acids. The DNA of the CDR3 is TGTGCCAGCAGCCTCCTTCAAGAGACCCAGTACTTC. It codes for CASSLLQETQYF.

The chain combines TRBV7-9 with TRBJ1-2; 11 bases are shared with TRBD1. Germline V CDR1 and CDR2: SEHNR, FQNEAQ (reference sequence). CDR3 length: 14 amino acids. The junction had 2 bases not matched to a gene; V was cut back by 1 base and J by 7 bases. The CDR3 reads CASSLDGTGGGYTF. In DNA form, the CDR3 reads TGTGCCAGCAGCTTAGACGGGACAGGGGGTGGCTACACCTTC.

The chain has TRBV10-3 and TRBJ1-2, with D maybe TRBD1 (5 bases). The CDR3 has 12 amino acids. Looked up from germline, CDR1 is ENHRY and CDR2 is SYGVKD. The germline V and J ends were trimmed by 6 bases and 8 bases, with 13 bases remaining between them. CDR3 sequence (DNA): TGTGCCATCAGGGGGGATAATGAGGGCTACACCTTC. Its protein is CAIRGDNEGYTF.

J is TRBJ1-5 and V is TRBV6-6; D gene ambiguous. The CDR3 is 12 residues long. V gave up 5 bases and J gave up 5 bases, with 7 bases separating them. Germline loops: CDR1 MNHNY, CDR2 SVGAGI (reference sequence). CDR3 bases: TGTGCCAGCAGTCGGCTAGATCAGCCCCAGCATTTT. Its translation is CASSRLDQPQHF.

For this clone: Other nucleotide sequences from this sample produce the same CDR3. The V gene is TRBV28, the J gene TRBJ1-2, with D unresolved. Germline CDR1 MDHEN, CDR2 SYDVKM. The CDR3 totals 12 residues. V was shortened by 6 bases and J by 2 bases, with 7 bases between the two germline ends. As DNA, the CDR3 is TGTGCCAGCAGACTAGTCAACTATGGCTACACCTTC. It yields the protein CASRLVNYGYTF.

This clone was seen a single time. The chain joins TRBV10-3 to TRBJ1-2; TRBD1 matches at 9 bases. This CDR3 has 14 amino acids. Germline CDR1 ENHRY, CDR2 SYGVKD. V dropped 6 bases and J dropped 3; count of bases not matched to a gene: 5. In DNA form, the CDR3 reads TGTGCCATCAGGGGGACAGGGTCCTACTATGGCTACACCTTC. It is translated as CAIRGTGSYYGYTF.

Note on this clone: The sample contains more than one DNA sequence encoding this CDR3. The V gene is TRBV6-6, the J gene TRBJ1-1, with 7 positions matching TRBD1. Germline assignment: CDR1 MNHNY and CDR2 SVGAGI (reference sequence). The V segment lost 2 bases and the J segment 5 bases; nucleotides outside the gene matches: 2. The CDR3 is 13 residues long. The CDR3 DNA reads TGTGCCAGCAGTTACCAGGGGGGGACTGAAGCTTTCTTT. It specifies CASSYQGGTEAFF.

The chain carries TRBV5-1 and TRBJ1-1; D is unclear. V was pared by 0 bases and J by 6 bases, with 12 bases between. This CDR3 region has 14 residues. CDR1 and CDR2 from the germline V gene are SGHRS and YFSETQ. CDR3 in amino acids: CASSLEVGRSEAFF. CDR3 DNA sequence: TGCGCCAGCAGCTTGGAGGTGGGGAGGTCTGAAGCTTTCTTT.

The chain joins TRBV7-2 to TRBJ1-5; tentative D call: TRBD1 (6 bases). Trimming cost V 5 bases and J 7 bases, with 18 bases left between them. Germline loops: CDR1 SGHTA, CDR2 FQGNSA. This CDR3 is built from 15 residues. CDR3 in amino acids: CASSPGWGQGQPQHF. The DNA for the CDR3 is TGTGCCAGCAGCCCCGGTTGGGGGCAAGGCCAGCCCCAGCATTTT.

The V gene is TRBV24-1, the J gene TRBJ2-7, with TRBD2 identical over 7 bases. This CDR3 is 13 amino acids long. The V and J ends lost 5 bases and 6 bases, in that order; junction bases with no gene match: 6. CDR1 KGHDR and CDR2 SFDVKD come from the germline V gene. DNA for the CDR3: TGTGCCACCAGTGGAAGGGGCGGGGGCGAGCAGTACTTC. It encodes CATSGRGGGEQYF.

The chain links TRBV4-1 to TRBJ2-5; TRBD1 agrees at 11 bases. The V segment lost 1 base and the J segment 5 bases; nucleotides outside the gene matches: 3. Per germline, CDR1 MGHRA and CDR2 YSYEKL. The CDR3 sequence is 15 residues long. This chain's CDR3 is CASSQAGTGGETQYF. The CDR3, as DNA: TGCGCCAGCAGCCAAGCCGGGACAGGGGGTGAGACCCAGTACTTC.

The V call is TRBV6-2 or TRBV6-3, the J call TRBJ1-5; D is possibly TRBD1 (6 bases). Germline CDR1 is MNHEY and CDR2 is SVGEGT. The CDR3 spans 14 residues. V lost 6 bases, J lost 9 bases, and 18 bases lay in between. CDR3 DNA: TGTGCCAGCAGCTTCGTCACAGGGTACAGGCCCCAGCATTTT. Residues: CASSFVTGYRPQHF.

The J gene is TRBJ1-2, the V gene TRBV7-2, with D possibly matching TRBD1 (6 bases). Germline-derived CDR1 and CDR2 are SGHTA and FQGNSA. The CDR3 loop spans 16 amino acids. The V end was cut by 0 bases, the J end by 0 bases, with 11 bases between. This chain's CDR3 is CASSLAGAGSNYGYTF. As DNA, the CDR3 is TGTGCCAGCAGCTTAGCGGGGGCAGGGTCTAACTATGGCTACACCTTC.